This entry concerns a single TCR beta chain. Its antigen is not identified. In germline, CDR1 is SNHLY, CDR2 FYNNEI. This CDR3 spans 14 amino acids. Trimming removed 6 bases from V and 2 bases from J; junction bases left unmatched: 5. The PCR used 60 Vbeta and 13 Jbeta primers. The method was immunoSEQ multiplex PCR; TCRdb's version includes in-frame clones alone and lacks a portion of them. The sample has almost 70,000 clones; under 80% are singletons. This specimen comes from a study of cytomegalovirus exposure and HLA in healthy donors. Findings and limits, study-wide: Researchers catalogued roughly 150 TCR beta chains as cytomegalovirus-associated. The later analysis indicated that the majority of CMV-associated TCR beta chains appeared HLA-restricted.

This receptor was identified in a male donor in good health and CMV-seropositive. The sequenced material came from PBMCs. This chain connects TRBV2 to TRBJ2-3; 7 nucleotides align to TRBD2. For the CDR3, the DNA is TGTGCCAGCAGCGCACTAGCGCCCACAGATACGCAGTATTTT. Protein: CASSALAPTDTQYF.